The clone carrying this T cell receptor (beta chain) was observed at least ten times. The antigen is undetermined. Researchers reported that TCR beta cDNA libraries carried unique molecular identifiers. Each sample of about 0.95 to 11 million input T cells yielded roughly 500,000 cDNA molecules, so each molecule approximated one T cell. Using its own MiXCR run on the PCR reads, TCRdb lists one record per CDR3 protein. Of more than 450,000 distinct CDR3 sequences in the sample, 34% were seen once. This specimen belongs to a study of post-analysis software for immune sequencing data. Study-wide context: Patients had relapsing-remitting, secondary progressive or progressive-relapsing multiple sclerosis; some lacked subtype. Study conclusions and caveats: A significant reduction in normalized Chao1 diversity was observed in multiple sclerosis patients versus controls. Included in a set of roughly five TRBV segments more frequent in patients than controls were TRBV5-6, TRBV5-1 and TRBV20-1. Strong co-clustering by F measure was evident for samples that had been prepared in the same batch.

V shed 2 bases and J shed 7 bases, with 3 bases lying between them. The germline V gene encodes CDR1 SEHNR and CDR2 FQNEAQ (reference sequence). This CDR3 contains 11 residues. This receptor was identified in a girl aged 2-17 years with multiple sclerosis. The sequencing input was blood. The gene calls are TRBV7-9 and TRBJ2-1; D remains ambiguous. The CDR3 nucleotides are TGTGCCAGCAGCTTATCGAATGAGCAGTTCTTC. It codes for CASSLSNEQFF.